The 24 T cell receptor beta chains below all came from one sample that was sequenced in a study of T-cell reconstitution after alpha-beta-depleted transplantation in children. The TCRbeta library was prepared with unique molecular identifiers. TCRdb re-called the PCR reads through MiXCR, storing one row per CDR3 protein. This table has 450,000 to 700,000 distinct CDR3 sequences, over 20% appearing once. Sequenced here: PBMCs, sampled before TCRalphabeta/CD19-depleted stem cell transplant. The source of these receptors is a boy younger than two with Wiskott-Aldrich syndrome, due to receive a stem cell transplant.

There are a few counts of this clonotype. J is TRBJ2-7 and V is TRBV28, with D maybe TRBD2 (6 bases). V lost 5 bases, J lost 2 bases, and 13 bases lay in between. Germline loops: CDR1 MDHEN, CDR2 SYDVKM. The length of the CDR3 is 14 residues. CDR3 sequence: CASSTGSLPYEQYF. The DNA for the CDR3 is TGTGCCAGCAGTACCGGGAGTCTCCCCTACGAGCAGTACTTC.

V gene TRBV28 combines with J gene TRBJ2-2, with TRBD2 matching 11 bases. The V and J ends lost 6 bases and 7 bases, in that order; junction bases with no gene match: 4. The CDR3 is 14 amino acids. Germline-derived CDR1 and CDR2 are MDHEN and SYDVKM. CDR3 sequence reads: CASRLAGEGGELFF. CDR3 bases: TGTGCCAGCAGACTAGCGGGAGAAGGCGGGGAGCTGTTTTTT.

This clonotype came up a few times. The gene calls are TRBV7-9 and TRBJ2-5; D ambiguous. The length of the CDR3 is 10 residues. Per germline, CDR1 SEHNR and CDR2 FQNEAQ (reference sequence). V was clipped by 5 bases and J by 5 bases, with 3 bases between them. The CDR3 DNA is TGTGCCAGCAGCCCGGAGACCCAGTACTTC. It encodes CASSPETQYF.

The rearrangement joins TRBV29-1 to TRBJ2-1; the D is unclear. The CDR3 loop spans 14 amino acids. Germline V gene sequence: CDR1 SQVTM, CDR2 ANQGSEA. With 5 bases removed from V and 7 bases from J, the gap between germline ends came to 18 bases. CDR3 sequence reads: CSVRPDSHFNEQFF. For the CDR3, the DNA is TGCAGCGTTCGGCCAGATTCCCATTTTAATGAGCAGTTCTTC.

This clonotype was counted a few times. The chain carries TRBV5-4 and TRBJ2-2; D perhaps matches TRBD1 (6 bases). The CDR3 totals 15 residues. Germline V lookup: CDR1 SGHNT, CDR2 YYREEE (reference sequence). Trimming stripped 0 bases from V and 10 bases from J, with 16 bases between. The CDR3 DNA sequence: TGTGCCAGCAGCTTGGTCGGGACAATCAATGAGGAGCTGTTTTTT. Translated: CASSLVGTINEELFF.

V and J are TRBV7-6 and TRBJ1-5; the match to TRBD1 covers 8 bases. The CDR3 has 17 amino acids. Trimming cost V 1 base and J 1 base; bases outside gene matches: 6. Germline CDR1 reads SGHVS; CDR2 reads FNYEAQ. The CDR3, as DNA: TGTGCCAGCAGCTTAGACCAGGGGGCTAGAAGCAATCAGCCCCAGCATTTT. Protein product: CASSLDQGARSNQPQHF.

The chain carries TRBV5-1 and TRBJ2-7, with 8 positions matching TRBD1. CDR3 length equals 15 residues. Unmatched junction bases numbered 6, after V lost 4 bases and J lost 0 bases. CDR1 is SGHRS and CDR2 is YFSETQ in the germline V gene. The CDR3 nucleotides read TGCGCCAGCAGCCCCCGGGACAGGATCTCCTACGAGCAGTACTTC. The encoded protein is CASSPRDRISYEQYF. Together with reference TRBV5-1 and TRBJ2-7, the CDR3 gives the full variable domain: KAGVTQTPRYLIKTRGQQVTLSCSPISGHRSVSWYQQTPGQGLQFLFEYFSETQRNKGNFPGRFSGRQFSNSRSEMNVSTLELGDSALYLCASSPRDRISYEQYFGPGTRLTVT.

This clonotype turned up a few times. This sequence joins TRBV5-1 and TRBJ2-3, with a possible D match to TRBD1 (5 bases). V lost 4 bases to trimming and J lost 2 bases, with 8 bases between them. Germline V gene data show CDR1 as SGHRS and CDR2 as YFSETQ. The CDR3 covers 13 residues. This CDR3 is CASSPGHTDTQYF. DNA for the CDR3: TGCGCCAGCAGCCCCGGACACACAGATACGCAGTATTTT.

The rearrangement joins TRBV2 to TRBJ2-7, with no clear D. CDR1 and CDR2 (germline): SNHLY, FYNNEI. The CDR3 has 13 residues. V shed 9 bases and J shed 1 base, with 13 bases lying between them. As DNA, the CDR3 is TGTGCCAGTGAAAACTCCCTGTCCTACGAGCAGTACTTC. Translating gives CASENSLSYEQYF.

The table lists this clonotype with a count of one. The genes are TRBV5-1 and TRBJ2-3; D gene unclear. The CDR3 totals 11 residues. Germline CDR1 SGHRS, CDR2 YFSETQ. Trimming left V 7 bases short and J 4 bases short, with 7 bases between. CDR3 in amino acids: CASHDSDTQYF. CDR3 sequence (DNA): TGCGCCAGCCACGACTCAGATACGCAGTATTTT.

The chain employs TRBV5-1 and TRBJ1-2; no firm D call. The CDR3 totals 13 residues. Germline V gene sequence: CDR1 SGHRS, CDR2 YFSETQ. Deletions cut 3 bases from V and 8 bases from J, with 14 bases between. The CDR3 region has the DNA TGCGCCAGCAGCTCGCCGACGGCGCCCGGCTACACCTTC. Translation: CASSSPTAPGYTF.

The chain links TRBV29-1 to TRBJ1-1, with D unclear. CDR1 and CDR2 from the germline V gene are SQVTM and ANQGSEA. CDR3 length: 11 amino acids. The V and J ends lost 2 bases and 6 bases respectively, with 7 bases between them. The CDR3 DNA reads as TGCAGCGTTGAAAGGGCCGCTGAAGCTTTCTTT. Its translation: CSVERAAEAFF.

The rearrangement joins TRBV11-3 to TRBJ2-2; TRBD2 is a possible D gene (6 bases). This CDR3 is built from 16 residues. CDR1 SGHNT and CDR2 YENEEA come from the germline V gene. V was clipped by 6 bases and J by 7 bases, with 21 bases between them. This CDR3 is CASRASGGRKSGELFF. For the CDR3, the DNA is TGTGCCAGCAGGGCGAGCGGTGGGAGGAAGAGCGGGGAGCTGTTTTTT.

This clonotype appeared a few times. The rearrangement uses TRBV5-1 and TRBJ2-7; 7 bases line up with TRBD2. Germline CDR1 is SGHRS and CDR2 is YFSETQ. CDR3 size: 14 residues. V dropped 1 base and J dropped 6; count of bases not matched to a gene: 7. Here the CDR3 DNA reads TGCGCCAGCAGCTTGTTAGGACTAGTAGGCGAGCAGTACTTC. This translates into CASSLLGLVGEQYF.

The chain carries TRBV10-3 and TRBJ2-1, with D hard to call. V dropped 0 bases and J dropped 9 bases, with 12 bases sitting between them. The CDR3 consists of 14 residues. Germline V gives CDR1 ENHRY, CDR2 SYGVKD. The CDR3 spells CAISESSMNGEQFF. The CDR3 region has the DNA TGTGCCATCAGTGAGTCGAGTATGAACGGTGAGCAGTTCTTC.

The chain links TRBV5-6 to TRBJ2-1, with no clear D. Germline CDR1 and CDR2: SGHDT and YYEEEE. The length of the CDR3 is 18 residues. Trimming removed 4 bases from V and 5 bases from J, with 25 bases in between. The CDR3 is CASSGRFLTHSRDNEQFF. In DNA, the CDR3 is TGTGCCAGCAGCGGGCGGTTCCTGACCCACTCTAGAGACAATGAGCAGTTCTTC.

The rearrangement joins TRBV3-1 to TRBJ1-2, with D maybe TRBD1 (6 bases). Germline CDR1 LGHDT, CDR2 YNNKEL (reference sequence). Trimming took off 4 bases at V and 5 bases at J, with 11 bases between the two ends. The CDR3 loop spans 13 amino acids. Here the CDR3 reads CASSPLTGYGYTF. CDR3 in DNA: TGTGCCAGCAGCCCTCTCACAGGGTATGGCTACACCTTC.

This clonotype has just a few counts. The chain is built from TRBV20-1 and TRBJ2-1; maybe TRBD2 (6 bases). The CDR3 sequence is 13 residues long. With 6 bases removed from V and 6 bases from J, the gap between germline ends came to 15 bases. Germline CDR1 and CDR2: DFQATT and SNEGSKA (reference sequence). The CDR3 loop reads CSARRRGFNEQFF. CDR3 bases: TGCAGTGCCAGACGGAGGGGATTCAATGAGCAGTTCTTC.

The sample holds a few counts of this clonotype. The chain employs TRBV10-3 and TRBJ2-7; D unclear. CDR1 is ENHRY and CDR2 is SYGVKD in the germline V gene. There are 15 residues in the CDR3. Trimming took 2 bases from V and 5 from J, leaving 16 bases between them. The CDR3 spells CAISEPQVRVNEQYF. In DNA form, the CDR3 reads TGTGCCATCAGTGAGCCACAAGTTCGAGTCAACGAGCAGTACTTC.

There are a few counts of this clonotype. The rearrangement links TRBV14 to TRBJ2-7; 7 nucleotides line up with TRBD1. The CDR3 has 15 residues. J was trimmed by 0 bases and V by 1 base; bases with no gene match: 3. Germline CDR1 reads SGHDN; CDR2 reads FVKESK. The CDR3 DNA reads TGTGCCAGCAGCCAAGGCAGGGGGATCTCCTACGAGCAGTACTTC. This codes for CASSQGRGISYEQYF.

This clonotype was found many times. CDR3 DNA: TGTGCCATCAGTGAGGGAGGGAGGGGAGATACGCAGTATTTT. Amino acids: CAISEGGRGDTQYF. V usage is TRBV10-3 and J usage is TRBJ2-3, with 7 bases lining up with TRBD2. The CDR3 extends over 14 amino acids. After removal of 2 bases from V and 5 bases from J, the junction contained 4 bases not matched to a gene. Germline CDR1 and CDR2: ENHRY and SYGVKD.

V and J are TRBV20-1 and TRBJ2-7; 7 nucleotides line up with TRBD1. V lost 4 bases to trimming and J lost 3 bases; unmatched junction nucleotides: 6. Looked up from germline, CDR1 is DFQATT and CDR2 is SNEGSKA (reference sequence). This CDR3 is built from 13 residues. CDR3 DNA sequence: TGCAGTGCTATGGGGGACAGTCTCTACGAGCAGTACTTC. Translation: CSAMGDSLYEQYF.

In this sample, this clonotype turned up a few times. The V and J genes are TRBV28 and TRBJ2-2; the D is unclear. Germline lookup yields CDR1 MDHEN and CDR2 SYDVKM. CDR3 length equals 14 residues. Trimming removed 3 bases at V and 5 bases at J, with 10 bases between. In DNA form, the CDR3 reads TGTGCCAGCAGTTTTTTTGAAAGGACCGGGGAGCTGTTTTTT. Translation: CASSFFERTGELFF. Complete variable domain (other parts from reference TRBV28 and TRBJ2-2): DVKVTQSSRYLVKRTGEKVFLECVQDMDHENMFWYRQDPGLGLRLIYFSYDVKMKEKGDIPEGYSVSREKKERFSLILESASTNQTSMYLCASSFFERTGELFFGEGSRLTVL.

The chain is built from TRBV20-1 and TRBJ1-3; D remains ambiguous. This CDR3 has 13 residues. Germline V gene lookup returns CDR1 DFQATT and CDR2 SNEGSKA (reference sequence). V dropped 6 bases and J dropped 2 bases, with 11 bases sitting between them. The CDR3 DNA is TGCAGTGCCCGGGTTCCCGCTGGAAACACCATATATTTT. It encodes CSARVPAGNTIYF.